These 27 T cell receptor beta chains were sequenced from one sample in a study of CD8+CD57+ T cells in acquired aplastic anemia. The use of genomic DNA as template underpinned the TCR beta VDJ and CDR3 profiling. TCRdb reprocessed the reads via MiXCR and lists one record per CDR3 protein. The sample lists about 220,000 distinct CDR3 sequences; roughly 35% were seen once. Sequences were obtained from sorted CD4+, CD8+, or CD8+CD57+ T cells (not recorded which) from PBMCs. The receptors stem from a human donor in good health, serving as a control.

The chain employs TRBV11-1 and TRBJ1-2; TRBD1 agrees at 7 bases. Per germline, CDR1 SGHAT and CDR2 FQDESV (reference sequence). This CDR3 has 14 residues. The V and J ends lost 5 bases and 3 bases, in that order; junction bases with no gene match: 6. CDR3 sequence reads: CASSQGGIYYGYTF. The CDR3 nucleotides read TGTGCCAGCAGCCAGGGGGGAATCTACTATGGCTACACCTTC.

Points on this clonotype: A read error may explain this, as a much larger clone is one base away. The chain has TRBV19 and TRBJ1-2; possible D gene TRBD1, 5 bases. This CDR3 comprises 16 residues. The V and J ends lost 4 bases and 5 bases respectively, with 20 bases between them. Germline V gene sequence: CDR1 LNHDA, CDR2 SQIVND (reference sequence). In nucleotides, the CDR3 is TGTGCCAGTAGTAGCGGTACCGGGGCAGCACAATATGGCTACACCTTC. Translated: CASSSGTGAAQYGYTF.

The J gene is TRBJ2-1, the V gene TRBV7-3, with D uncertain. Germline V gene lookup returns CDR1 SGHTA and CDR2 FQGTGA. V was clipped by 5 bases and J by 8 bases, with 7 bases between them. The CDR3 covers 11 residues. The CDR3 sequence is CASSRIHEQFF. The CDR3 nucleotides read TGTGCCAGCAGCCGGATTCATGAGCAGTTCTTC.

The sample holds a few counts of this clonotype. The rearrangement links TRBV18 to TRBJ2-7, with 10 bases lining up with TRBD1. Per germline, CDR1 KGHSH and CDR2 LQKENI. V lost 6 bases, J lost 3 bases, and 8 bases stayed unmatched. This CDR3 is 15 amino acids long. Here the CDR3 reads CASSPPGQGLYEQYF. The CDR3 DNA is TGTGCCAGCTCGCCGCCGGGACAGGGGCTCTACGAGCAGTACTTC.

The rearrangement uses TRBV15 and TRBJ1-4; no clear D. This CDR3 contains 12 residues. V lost 4 bases and J lost 5, with 5 bases in between. Germline V gene lookup returns CDR1 LNHNV and CDR2 YYDKDF (reference sequence). CDR3 nucleotide sequence: TGTGCCACCAGCACGGAGAATGAAAAACTGTTTTTT. This translates into CATSTENEKLFF.

This clonotype appeared a few times. The chain combines TRBV2 with TRBJ2-7, with 7 bases identical to TRBD2. J gave up 0 bases and V 4 bases, and 9 bases lay outside the gene matches. Per germline, CDR1 SNHLY and CDR2 FYNNEI. This CDR3 is built from 16 residues. The CDR3 reads CASSGELAESSYEQYF. CDR3 sequence (DNA): TGTGCCAGCAGTGGGGAGCTAGCGGAAAGCTCCTACGAGCAGTACTTC.

V and J are TRBV30 and TRBJ1-5, with D possibly being TRBD1 (6 bases). Trimming removed 2 bases from V and 4 bases from J, with 12 bases in between. The germline CDR1 and CDR2 sequences are GTSNPN and SVGIG (reference sequence). The CDR3 spans 14 residues. The CDR3 is CAWSSGQINQPQHF. The CDR3 region has the DNA TGTGCCTGGAGTTCAGGACAGATTAATCAGCCCCAGCATTTT.

This clonotype came up many times. V is TRBV2 and J is TRBJ1-1; D ambiguous. This CDR3 has 15 amino acids. CDR1 and CDR2 from the germline V gene are SNHLY and FYNNEI. V dropped 2 bases and J dropped 4 bases, with 14 bases sitting between them. CDR3 bases: TGTGCCAGCAGTGAATCTCATACTCTCGGCACTGAAGCTTTCTTT. Its translation is CASSESHTLGTEAFF.

About this clonotype itself: A much larger clone is a single base away; this may be a read error. This chain joins TRBV11-1 and TRBJ2-1; 10 bases agree with TRBD2. Unmatched junction bases numbered 8, after V lost 0 bases and J lost 9 bases. CDR1 SGHAT and CDR2 FQDESV come from the germline V gene (reference sequence). This CDR3 region has 16 residues. The CDR3 bases are TGTGCCAGCAGCTTAGCGGGAGCGGGAGGGGTTAGTGAGCAGTTCTTC. Residues: CASSLAGAGGVSEQFF.

This clonotype appeared a few times. J is TRBJ2-3 and V is TRBV5-1; TRBD1 might be the D (5 bases). V was shortened by 2 bases and J by 1 base, with 11 bases between the two germline ends. The germline V gene has CDR1 SGHRS and CDR2 YFSETQ. The CDR3 runs to 15 residues. The CDR3 DNA is TGCGCCAGCAGCTTCCAGGGCCAGGGCACAGATACGCAGTATTTT. It yields the protein CASSFQGQGTDTQYF.

The chain recombines TRBV5-1 with TRBJ1-2; TRBD1 aligns across 7 bases. Germline V gene lookup returns CDR1 SGHRS and CDR2 YFSETQ. J lost 6 bases, V lost 4 bases, and 12 bases had no gene match. This CDR3 region has 15 residues. The CDR3 DNA reads TGCGCCAGCAGCATCCTCGGGGGGACAGCCGATGGCTACACCTTC. Protein product: CASSILGGTADGYTF.

This clonotype was seen at least ten times. J is TRBJ1-2 and V is TRBV9; D unclear. Germline V gene sequence: CDR1 SGDLS, CDR2 YYNGEE. Trimming took off 0 bases at V and 7 bases at J, with 4 bases between the two ends. The CDR3 consists of 11 residues. The DNA of the CDR3 is TGTGCCAGCAGCGTAGGGGGTGGCTACACCTTC. Protein sequence: CASSVGGGYTF.

This clonotype was counted at least ten times. V and J are TRBV20-1 and TRBJ1-3; no firm D call. V was pared by 5 bases and J by 7 bases, with 12 bases between. The CDR3 contains 12 residues. CDR1 and CDR2 (germline): DFQATT, SNEGSKA (reference sequence). The CDR3, as DNA: TGCAGTGCTGCTAACCTCGGGAACACCATATATTTT. Its translation: CSAANLGNTIYF.

This clonotype showed up many times. V gene TRBV7-2 combines with J gene TRBJ2-1, with D hard to call. V was shortened by 1 base and J by 7 bases, with 11 bases between the two germline ends. Germline lookup yields CDR1 SGHTA and CDR2 FQGNSA. CDR3 size: 14 residues. The DNA for the CDR3 is TGTGCCAGCAGCTTAGTTTGGGTGCAGAATGAGCAGTTCTTC. It encodes CASSLVWVQNEQFF.

This sequence joins TRBV5-1 and TRBJ1-2; D is unresolved. The germline V gene has CDR1 SGHRS and CDR2 YFSETQ. The CDR3 consists of 13 residues. Trimming removed 0 bases at V and 2 bases at J, with 5 bases between. The CDR3 coding sequence is TGCGCCAGCAGCTTGGTACAGAACTATGGCTACACCTTC. The encoded protein is CASSLVQNYGYTF.

The chain carries TRBV7-3 and TRBJ2-2; the match to TRBD1 covers 8 bases. V was clipped by 5 bases and J by 2 bases; unmatched bases: 4. The germline CDR1 and CDR2 sequences are SGHTA and FQGTGA. CDR3 length: 15 residues. Here the CDR3 DNA reads TGTGCCAGCAGCCCGACAGGGGCTAACACCGGGGAGCTGTTTTTT. Translating it yields CASSPTGANTGELFF.

V gene TRBV19 combines with J gene TRBJ1-1; 9 bases agree with TRBD1. Germline CDR1 LNHDA, CDR2 SQIVND (reference sequence). V trimming: 5 bases; J trimming: 8 bases; junction bases outside the gene matches: 9. The CDR3 totals 14 residues. The CDR3 loop reads CASSSDRGGREAFF. The CDR3 nucleotides read TGTGCCAGTAGTTCGGACAGGGGCGGTAGGGAAGCTTTCTTT.

The V call is TRBV5-1, the J call TRBJ2-1; D gene unclear. Deletions cut 4 bases from V and 3 bases from J, with 11 bases between. There are 14 residues in the CDR3. Germline V lookup: CDR1 SGHRS, CDR2 YFSETQ. The CDR3, as DNA: TGCGCCAGCAGCGCCCTAGTGAACTACAATGAGCAGTTCTTC. Its translation: CASSALVNYNEQFF.

This rearrangement joins TRBV29-1 to TRBJ1-3; D gene uncertain. CDR1 is SQVTM and CDR2 is ANQGSEA in the germline V gene. The CDR3 length is 14 residues. CDR3 bases: TGCAGTGCTCCCGCTACTTACTCTGGAAACACCATATATTTT. Translated: CSAPATYSGNTIYF. The whole variable domain, remainder taken from reference TRBV29-1 and TRBJ1-3, is SAVISQKPSRDICQRGTSLTIQCQVDSQVTMMFWYRQQPGQSLTLIATANQGSEATYESGFVIDKFPISRPNLTFSTLTVSNMSPEDSSIYLCSAPATYSGNTIYFGEGSWLTVV.

This clonotype occurred many times. The chain employs TRBV9 and TRBJ2-5; D gene unclear. CDR3 size: 14 residues. V lost 5 bases to trimming and J lost 5 bases, with 16 bases between them. Germline assignment: CDR1 SGDLS and CDR2 YYNGEE. Here the CDR3 reads CASSHTESRETQYF. The CDR3 nucleotides are TGTGCCAGCAGTCATACAGAGTCCCGGGAGACCCAGTACTTC.

The V and J genes are TRBV5-1 and TRBJ2-1; TRBD2 agrees at 12 bases. V shed 0 bases, J shed 6 bases, and the junction held 1 base outside the gene matches. The CDR3 length is 15 residues. Germline V gene sequence: CDR1 SGHRS, CDR2 YFSETQ. In nucleotides, the CDR3 is TGCGCCAGCAGCTTGGAGACTAGCGGGGGCAATGAGCAGTTCTTC. Its translation: CASSLETSGGNEQFF.

V usage is TRBV19 and J usage is TRBJ2-1; 13 nucleotides match TRBD2. J was trimmed by 8 bases and V by 6 bases; bases with no gene match: 7. The CDR3 is 15 amino acids. Germline CDR1 and CDR2: LNHDA and SQIVND (reference sequence). The DNA of the CDR3 is TGTGCCAGTAGGAAGGGACTAGCGGGAAGGTATGAGCAGTTCTTC. This encodes CASRKGLAGRYEQFF.

Comments on this clonotype: A read error may be the cause here, since a much bigger clone is one base away. This chain uses TRBV6-1 with TRBJ2-1; TRBD2 aligns across 8 bases. The germline V gene has CDR1 MNHNS and CDR2 SASEGT. This CDR3 has 13 residues. The CDR3 reads CASTSGSYNGQFF. The CDR3 DNA reads as TGTGCCAGCACTAGCGGGTCCTACAATGGGCAGTTCTTC.

The V call is TRBV7-2, the J call TRBJ2-7; 12 nucleotides agree with TRBD2. This CDR3 comprises 15 residues. The ends lost 2 bases at V and 6 bases at J; junction bases unmatched: 5. The germline V gene has CDR1 SGHTA and CDR2 FQGNSA. CDR3 residues: CASSLLAGGPIEQYF. The CDR3 bases are TGTGCCAGCAGCTTACTAGCGGGAGGGCCCATCGAGCAGTACTTC.

At least ten counts were recorded for this clonotype. This chain uses TRBV29-1 with TRBJ2-3; D is undetermined. CDR1 is SQVTM, CDR2 ANQGSEA, per germline. Deletions cut 5 bases from V and 2 bases from J, with 8 bases between. This CDR3 region has 12 residues. The CDR3 DNA is TGCAGCGTTTCCACGAACACAGATACGCAGTATTTT. Amino acid sequence: CSVSTNTDTQYF.

In its sample, this clonotype was seen many times. This chain links TRBV6-1 with TRBJ2-3; D unresolved. This CDR3 spans 13 amino acids. In germline, CDR1 is MNHNS, CDR2 SASEGT. Deletions cut 4 bases from V and 5 bases from J, with 10 bases between. CDR3 in DNA: TGTGCCAGCAGTGTAACAAGGAAAGATACGCAGTATTTT. Translation gives CASSVTRKDTQYF.

This clonotype has more than one count but fewer than ten. The V gene is TRBV5-1, the J gene TRBJ2-5; D unclear. The CDR3 sequence is 12 residues long. Germline-derived CDR1 and CDR2 are SGHRS and YFSETQ. Trimming left V 5 bases short and J 0 bases short, with 5 bases between. CDR3 nucleotide sequence: TGCGCCAGCAGGGCGTACCAAGAGACCCAGTACTTC. Amino acids: CASRAYQETQYF.